This TCR beta chain was identified in a study of technical replicates of blood from several donors. Using immunoSEQ multiplex PCR, the repertoire was profiled, and TCRdb retains in-frame clones only, with some absent. Here the sample spans roughly 69,000 clones, about 97% being singletons. The J segment lost 5 bases and the V segment lost 5 bases, leaving 6 bases of the junction unmatched. The CDR3 sequence is 14 residues long. Looked up from germline, CDR1 is SGHVS and CDR2 is FQNEAQ. The table lists this clone with a count of one. This TCR was sampled from a human donor in good health. The chain combines TRBV7-8 with TRBJ1-5; 7 bases agree with TRBD1. The sample taken for sequencing was T cells isolated from PBMCs. The CDR3 sequence: CASSQQGIDQPQHF. The CDR3 bases are TGTGCCAGCAGCCAACAGGGGATTGATCAGCCCCAGCATTTT.